This TCR beta chain was sequenced during a study of neurological immune-mediated disorders. Time point indicated: technical triplicate 2. The sorted libraries were prepared using about a million CD4+ or CD8+ T cells that had themselves been sorted. This CDR3 is built from 17 residues. J lost 7 bases, V lost 0 bases, and 7 bases had no gene match. Germline CDR1 and CDR2: MNHNS and SASEGT. cDNA was made by 5'RACE with 10-nucleotide random UMIs. TCRdb re-analysed the 5' RACE reads in MiXCR, keeping a single row per CDR3 protein. This table has fewer than 40,000 distinct CDR3 sequences, roughly 14% appearing once. This clonotype was counted ten times or more.

The specimen was CD4+ T cells from blood. The sequence was collected from a female donor with HTLV-1-associated myelopathy (HAM/TSP). The genes are TRBV6-1 and TRBJ1-6, with 9 bases aligning to TRBD1. CDR3 in amino acids: CASSEAPGQGGNSPLHF. CDR3 DNA sequence: TGTGCCAGCAGTGAAGCGCCGGGACAGGGTGGGAATTCACCCCTCCACTTT.